This TCR beta chain is from a study of CD8+CD57+ T cells in acquired aplastic anemia. Study context: Average DNA yield from sorted CD4+ and CD8+ cells was around 3.2 ug. The study, taken as a whole, reports: Patients and controls shared twenty-nine CD8+ CDR3 sequences, highly expressed in patients. Patients showed no significant difference from controls in CD8+ Simpson's diversity.

The study profiled TCR beta VDJ and CDR3 using genomic DNA as template. TCRdb called the reads again in MiXCR, with one record for every CDR3 protein. The sample records about 190,000 distinct CDR3 sequences, 40% to 55% being singletons. In the case of this clonotype: Its antigen is not identified.

Flow cytometry had shown expanded CD8+CD57+ cells in the patients chosen for sequencing. When blood sampling took place, the patients had received no therapy. The receptor's source is a human donor with aplastic anemia. Sequencing used sorted CD4+, CD8+, or CD8+CD57+ T cells (not recorded which) from PBMCs.

DNA of the CDR3: TGCAGCGTTGACAGGGCGGGAGGGGGAAATGAGCAGTTCTTC. Translating gives CSVDRAGGGNEQFF. The rearrangement joins TRBV29-1 to TRBJ2-1; 9 positions agree with TRBD2. This CDR3 has 14 amino acids. CDR1 is SQVTM, CDR2 ANQGSEA, per germline. The ends lost 3 bases at V and 7 bases at J; junction bases unmatched: 7.